This T cell receptor beta chain comes out of a study of Graves' ophthalmopathy and Graves' hyperthyroidism. Using RNA transcripts, the TCR beta CDR3 regions were amplified. HTBI primers were used in a first-round RT-PCR, which preceded a second-round multiplex PCR. TCRdb independently ran MiXCR on the multiplex PCR reads; one entry per CDR3 protein. The table lists fewer than 350,000 distinct CDR3 sequences, 17% of them singletons. This clonotype was recorded at least ten times. V was pared by 5 bases and J by 2 bases, with 13 bases between. The CDR3 has 13 residues. CDR1 and CDR2 (germline): DFQATT, SNEGSKA (reference sequence).

This receptor was taken from an adult man with Graves' ophthalmopathy. The sequencing input was peripheral blood. V gene TRBV20-1 combines with J gene TRBJ2-7; possibly TRBD1 for D (8 bases). CDR3 sequence: CSAAQGGTYEQYF. The CDR3 DNA sequence: TGCAGTGCTGCACAGGGGGGGACCTACGAGCAGTACTTC.